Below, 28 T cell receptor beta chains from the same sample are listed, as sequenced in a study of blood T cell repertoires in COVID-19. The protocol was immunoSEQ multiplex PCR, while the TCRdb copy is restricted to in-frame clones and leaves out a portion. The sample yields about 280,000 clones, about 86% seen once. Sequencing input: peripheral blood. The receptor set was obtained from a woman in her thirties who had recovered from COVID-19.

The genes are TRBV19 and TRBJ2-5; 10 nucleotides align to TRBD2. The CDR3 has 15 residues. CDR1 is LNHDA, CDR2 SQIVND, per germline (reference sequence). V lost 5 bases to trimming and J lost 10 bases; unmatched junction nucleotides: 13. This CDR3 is CASSPGLGLASLQYF. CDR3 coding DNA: TGTGCCAGTAGTCCCGGATTGGGACTAGCGAGTCTCCAGTACTTC.

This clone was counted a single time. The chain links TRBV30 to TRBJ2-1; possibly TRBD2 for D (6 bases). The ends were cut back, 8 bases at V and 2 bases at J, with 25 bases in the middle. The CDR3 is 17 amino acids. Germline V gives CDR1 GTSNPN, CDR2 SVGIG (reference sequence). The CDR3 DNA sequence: TGTGCCCTCACTCGGTTGGAGGGGCGAAGGACCTACAATGAGCAGTTCTTC. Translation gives CALTRLEGRRTYNEQFF.

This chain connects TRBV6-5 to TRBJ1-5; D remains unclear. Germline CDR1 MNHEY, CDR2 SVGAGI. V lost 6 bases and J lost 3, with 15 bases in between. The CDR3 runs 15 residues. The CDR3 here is CASSGEGTYNQPQHF. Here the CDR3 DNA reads TGTGCCAGCAGCGGCGAGGGAACATACAATCAGCCCCAGCATTTT.

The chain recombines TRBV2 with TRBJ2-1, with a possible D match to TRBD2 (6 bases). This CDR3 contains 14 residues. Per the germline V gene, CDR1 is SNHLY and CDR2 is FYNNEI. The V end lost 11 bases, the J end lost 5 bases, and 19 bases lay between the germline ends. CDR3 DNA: TGTGCCGGCGTTCGGGACTTGGCAAACAATGAGCAGTTCTTC. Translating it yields CAGVRDLANNEQFF.

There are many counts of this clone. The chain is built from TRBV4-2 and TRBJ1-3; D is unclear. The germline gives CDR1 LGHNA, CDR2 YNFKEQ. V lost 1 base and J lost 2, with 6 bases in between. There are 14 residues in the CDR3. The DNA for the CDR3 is TGTGCCAGCAGCCAAGCAGGAACTGGAAACACCATATATTTT. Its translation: CASSQAGTGNTIYF.

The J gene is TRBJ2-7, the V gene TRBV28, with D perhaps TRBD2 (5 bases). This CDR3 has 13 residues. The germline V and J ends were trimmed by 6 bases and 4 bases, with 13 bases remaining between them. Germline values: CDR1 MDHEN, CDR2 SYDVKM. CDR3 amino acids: CASRRSGIYEQYF. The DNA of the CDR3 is TGTGCCAGCAGACGCAGCGGCATATACGAGCAGTACTTC.

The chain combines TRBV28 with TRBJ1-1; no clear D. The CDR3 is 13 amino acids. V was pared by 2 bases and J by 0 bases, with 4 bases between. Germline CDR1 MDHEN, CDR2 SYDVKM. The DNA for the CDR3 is TGTGCCAGCAGTTTACAGGTGAACACTGAAGCTTTCTTT. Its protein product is CASSLQVNTEAFF.

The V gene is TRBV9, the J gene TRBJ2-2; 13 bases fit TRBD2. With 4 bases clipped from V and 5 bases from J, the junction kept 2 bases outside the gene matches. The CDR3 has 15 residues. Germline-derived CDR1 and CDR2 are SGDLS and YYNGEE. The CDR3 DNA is TGTGCCAGCAGCAAGGGACTAGCGGGAACCGGGGAGCTGTTTTTT. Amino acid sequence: CASSKGLAGTGELFF.

CDR3: CASTQGVGTEAFF. DNA of the CDR3: TGCGCCAGTACACAGGGGGTCGGCACTGAAGCTTTCTTT. J is TRBJ1-1 and V is TRBV4-1; the match to TRBD1 covers 8 bases. Germline CDR1 is MGHRA and CDR2 is YSYEKL. This CDR3 region has 13 residues. The V and J ends lost 9 bases and 4 bases, in that order; junction bases with no gene match: 7.

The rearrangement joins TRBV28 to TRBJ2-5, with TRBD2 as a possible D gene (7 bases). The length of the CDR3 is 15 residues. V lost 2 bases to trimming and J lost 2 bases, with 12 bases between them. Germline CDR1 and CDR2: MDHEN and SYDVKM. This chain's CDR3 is CASSLPGRGQETQYF. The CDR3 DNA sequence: TGTGCCAGCAGTTTACCAGGGAGGGGGCAAGAGACCCAGTACTTC.

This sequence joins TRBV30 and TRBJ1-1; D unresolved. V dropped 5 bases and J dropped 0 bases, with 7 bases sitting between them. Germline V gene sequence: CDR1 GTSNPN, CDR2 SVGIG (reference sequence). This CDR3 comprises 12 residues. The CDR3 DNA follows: TGTGCCTGGGGACTGTTGAACACTGAAGCTTTCTTT. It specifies CAWGLLNTEAFF.

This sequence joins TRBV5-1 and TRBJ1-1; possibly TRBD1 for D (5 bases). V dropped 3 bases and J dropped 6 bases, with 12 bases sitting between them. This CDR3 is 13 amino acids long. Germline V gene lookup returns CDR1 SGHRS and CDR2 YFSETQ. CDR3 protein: CASSWGDQPEAFF. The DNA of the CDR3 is TGCGCCAGCAGCTGGGGCGATCAACCTGAAGCTTTCTTT. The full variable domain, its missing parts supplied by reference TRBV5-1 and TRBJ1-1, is KAGVTQTPRYLIKTRGQQVTLSCSPISGHRSVSWYQQTPGQGLQFLFEYFSETQRNKGNFPGRFSGRQFSNSRSEMNVSTLELGDSALYLCASSWGDQPEAFFGQGTRLTVV.

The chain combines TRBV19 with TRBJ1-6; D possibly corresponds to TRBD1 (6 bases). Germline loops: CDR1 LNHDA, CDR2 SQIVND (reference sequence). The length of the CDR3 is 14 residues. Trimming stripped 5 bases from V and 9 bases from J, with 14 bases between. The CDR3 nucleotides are TGTGCCAGTAGTCCTCTCACAGGGTCTTCACCCCTCCACTTT. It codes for CASSPLTGSSPLHF.

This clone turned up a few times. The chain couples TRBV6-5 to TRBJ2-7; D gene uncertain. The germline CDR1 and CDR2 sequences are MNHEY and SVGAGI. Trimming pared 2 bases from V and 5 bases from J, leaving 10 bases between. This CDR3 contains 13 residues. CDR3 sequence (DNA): TGTGCCAGCAGTTACAGTAGTGAGGACGAGCAGTACTTC. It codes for CASSYSSEDEQYF.

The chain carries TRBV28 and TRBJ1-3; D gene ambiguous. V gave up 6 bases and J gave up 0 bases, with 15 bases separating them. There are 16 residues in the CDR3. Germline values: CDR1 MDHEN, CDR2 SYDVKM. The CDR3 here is CASSVSDYFSGNTIYF. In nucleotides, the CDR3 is TGTGCCAGCAGCGTCAGCGACTATTTCTCTGGAAACACCATATATTTT.

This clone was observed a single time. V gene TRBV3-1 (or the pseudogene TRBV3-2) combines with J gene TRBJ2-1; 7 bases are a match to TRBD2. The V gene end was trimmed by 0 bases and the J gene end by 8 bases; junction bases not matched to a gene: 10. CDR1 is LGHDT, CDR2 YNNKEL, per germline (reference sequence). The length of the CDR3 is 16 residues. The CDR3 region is CASSQETSWRTHEQFF. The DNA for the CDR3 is TGTGCCAGCAGCCAAGAGACTAGCTGGAGAACCCATGAGCAGTTCTTC.

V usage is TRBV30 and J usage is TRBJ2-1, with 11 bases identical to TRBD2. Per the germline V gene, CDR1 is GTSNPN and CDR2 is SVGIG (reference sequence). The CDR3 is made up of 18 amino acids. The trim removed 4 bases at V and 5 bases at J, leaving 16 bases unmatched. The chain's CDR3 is CAWNRQTSGVVRDNEQFF. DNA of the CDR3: TGTGCCTGGAACCGACAGACTAGCGGGGTAGTCCGGGACAATGAGCAGTTCTTC.

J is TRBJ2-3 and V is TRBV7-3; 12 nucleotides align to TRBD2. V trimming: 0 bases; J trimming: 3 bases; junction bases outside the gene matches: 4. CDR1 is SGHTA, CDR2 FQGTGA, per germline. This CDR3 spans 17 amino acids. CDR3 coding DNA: TGTGCCAGCAGCTTAACGGGACTAGCGGGTTTTACAGATACGCAGTATTTT. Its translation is CASSLTGLAGFTDTQYF. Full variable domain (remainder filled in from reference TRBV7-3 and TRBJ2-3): GAGVSQTPSNKVTEKGKYVELRCDPISGHTALYWYRQSLGQGPEFLIYFQGTGAADDSGLPNDRFFAVRPEGSVSTLKIQRTERGDSAVYLCASSLTGLAGFTDTQYFGPGTRLTVL.

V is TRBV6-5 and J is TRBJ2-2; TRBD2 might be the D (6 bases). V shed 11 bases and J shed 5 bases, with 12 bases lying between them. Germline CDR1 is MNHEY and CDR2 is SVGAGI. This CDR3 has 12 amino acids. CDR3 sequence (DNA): TGTGCCCTACGGGGGTATACCGGGGAGCTGTTTTTT. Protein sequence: CALRGYTGELFF.

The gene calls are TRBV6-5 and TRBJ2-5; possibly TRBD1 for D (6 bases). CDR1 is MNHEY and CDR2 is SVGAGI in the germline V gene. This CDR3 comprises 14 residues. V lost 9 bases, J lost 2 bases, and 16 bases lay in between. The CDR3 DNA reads TGTGCCAGTAGGTCGACAGGCCCACAAGAGACCCAGTACTTC. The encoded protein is CASRSTGPQETQYF.

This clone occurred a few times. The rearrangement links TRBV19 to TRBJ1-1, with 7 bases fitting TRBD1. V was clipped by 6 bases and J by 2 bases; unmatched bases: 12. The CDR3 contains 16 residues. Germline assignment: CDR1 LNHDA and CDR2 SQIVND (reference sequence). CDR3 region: CASRLTGRGENTEAFF. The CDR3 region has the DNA TGTGCCAGTAGATTGACAGGGAGAGGGGAAAACACTGAAGCTTTCTTT.

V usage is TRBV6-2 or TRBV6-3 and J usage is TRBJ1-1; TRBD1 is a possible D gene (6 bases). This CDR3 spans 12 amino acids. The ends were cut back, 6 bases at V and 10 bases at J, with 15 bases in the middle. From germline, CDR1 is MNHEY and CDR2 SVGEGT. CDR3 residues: CASSFDRLPAFF. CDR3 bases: TGTGCCAGCAGCTTCGACAGGCTCCCAGCTTTCTTT.

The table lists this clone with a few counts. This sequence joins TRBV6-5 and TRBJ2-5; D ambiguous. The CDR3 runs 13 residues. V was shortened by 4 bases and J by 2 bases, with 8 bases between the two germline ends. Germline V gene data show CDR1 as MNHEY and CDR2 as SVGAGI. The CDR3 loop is CASSSQSQETQYF. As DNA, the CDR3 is TGTGCCAGCAGTTCACAAAGTCAAGAGACCCAGTACTTC.

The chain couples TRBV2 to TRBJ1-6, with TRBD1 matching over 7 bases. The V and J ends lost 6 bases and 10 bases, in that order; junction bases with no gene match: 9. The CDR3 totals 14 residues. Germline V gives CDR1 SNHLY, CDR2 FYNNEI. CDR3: CASRTGQQQSPLHF. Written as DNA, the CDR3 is TGTGCCAGCAGAACGGGACAGCAACAATCACCCCTCCACTTT.

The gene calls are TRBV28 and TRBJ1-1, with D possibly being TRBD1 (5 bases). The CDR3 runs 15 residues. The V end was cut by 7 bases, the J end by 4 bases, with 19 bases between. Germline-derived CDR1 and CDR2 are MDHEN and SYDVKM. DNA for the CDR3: TGTGCCAGCATCTTACAGGCCCTGGGGCCCACTGAAGCTTTCTTT. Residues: CASILQALGPTEAFF.

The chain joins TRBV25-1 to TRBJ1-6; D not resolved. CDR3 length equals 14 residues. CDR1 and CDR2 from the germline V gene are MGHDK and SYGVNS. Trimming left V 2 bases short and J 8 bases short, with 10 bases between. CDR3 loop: CASSEGNTHSPLHF. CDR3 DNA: TGTGCCAGCAGTGAAGGTAACACCCATTCACCCCTCCACTTT.

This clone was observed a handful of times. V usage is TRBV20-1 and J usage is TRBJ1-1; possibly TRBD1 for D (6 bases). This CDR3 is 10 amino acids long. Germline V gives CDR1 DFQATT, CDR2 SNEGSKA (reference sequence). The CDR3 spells CSTYRAEAFF. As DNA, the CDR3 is TGCAGCACATACAGGGCTGAAGCTTTCTTT.

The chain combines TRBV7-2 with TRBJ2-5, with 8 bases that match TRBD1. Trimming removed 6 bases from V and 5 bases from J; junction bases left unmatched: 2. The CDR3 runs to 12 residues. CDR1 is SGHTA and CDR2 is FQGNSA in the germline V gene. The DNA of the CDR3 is TGTGCCAGCAGAGCAGGGGGCGAGACCCAGTACTTC. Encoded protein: CASRAGGETQYF.